This TCR beta chain was profiled in a study of CD8 T cells in Susac syndrome (dated by TCRdb to the late 2010s). Concerning the study at large: Repertoire sequencing was used to test whether CD8+ T cell activation and differentiation in Susac syndrome was antigen driven. The study compared CD8+ T cell repertoire clonality among over ten healthy donors, approximately 14 Susac syndrome patients and approximately 16 multiple sclerosis patients.

From cysteine to phenylalanine, the CDR3 is 14 amino acids long. The retained sequence is limited to the CDR3, 42 bases, with the frame set at the first base. Trimming leaves V shorter by 7 bases and J shorter by 3 bases, with the junction holding 6 bases beyond the gene matches. Reading the germline V gene gives CDR1 MNHEY and CDR2 SVGEGT. Peripheral blood CD8+ and CD4+ T cells from healthy donors, Susac syndrome patients and multiple sclerosis patients were profiled using high-throughput TCR beta sequencing. The multiple sclerosis controls were treatment-naive patients who had stable or active relapsing-remitting disease and met the revised McDonald criteria. CD8+ TEMRA cells were enriched by FACS, while bulk CD8+ and CD4+ T cells were purified by magnetic negative isolation. Blood was drawn into EDTA tubes, processed within 24 hours, and PBMCs were isolated by density gradient centrifugation. PBMCs intended for TCR sequencing were cryopreserved in liquid nitrogen and thawed later in a water bath at 37 degrees C. Purity of sorted or isolated CD4+, CD8+ and CD8+ TEMRA cells was at least 90%.

This clonotype has just a few counts. Its antigen is not yet known. Qualities for individual bases were not recorded, and no much larger clone is one base off. Overall study outcomes, separate from this receptor: The number of individuals in the TCR sequencing and HLA analysis was recognized as being relatively small.

RNA was extracted using the RNeasy kit, and roughly 0.45 to 1 microgram was reverse transcribed with random hexamers. The immunoSEQ multiplex PCR assay, which covers 54 Vbeta and 13 Jbeta segments, was used to amplify TCR beta CDR3 regions. Bias from PCR amplification was corrected by using a synthetic template baseline for primer optimization and for computational correction. The original pipeline was this. Reads were annotated to V, D and J genes according to IMGT and were analyzed with immunoSEQ Analyzer, with only productive sequences retained. Clonality was calculated as one minus the Shannon entropy normalized by log2 of the number of productive unique sequences. Public and private clones were assessed among the 100 most prevalent clones of each patient and control. Clones were defined as Susac-specific when absent from the healthy and MS cohorts, from approximately 970 published viral clones and from other ImmuneACCESS disease sequences. TCRdb ran its own pipeline on the public reads, namely fastp trimming at Q25 and MiXCR clone calling, and kept in-frame beta chains. All rows with the same CDR3 protein become a single entry with the most common DNA and genes. V and J calls and clone size were set by TCRdb, not the authors. This sample is represented by 100,000 to 150,000 distinct CDR3 sequences; 75% to 90% of them were singletons. Clones ranked in the top ten supply around 0.49% of the sample.

The sequencing sample was made of CD8+ T cells from PBMCs. This TCR came from a human donor with multiple sclerosis. The rearrangement joined TRBV6-2 or TRBV6-3 to TRBJ2-5; the junction holds 9 bases that match TRBD2. The DNA is as follows: TGTGCCAGCAAGGGGCGGGAGGGCGAAGAGACCCAGTACTTC. It codes for CASKGREGEETQYF.